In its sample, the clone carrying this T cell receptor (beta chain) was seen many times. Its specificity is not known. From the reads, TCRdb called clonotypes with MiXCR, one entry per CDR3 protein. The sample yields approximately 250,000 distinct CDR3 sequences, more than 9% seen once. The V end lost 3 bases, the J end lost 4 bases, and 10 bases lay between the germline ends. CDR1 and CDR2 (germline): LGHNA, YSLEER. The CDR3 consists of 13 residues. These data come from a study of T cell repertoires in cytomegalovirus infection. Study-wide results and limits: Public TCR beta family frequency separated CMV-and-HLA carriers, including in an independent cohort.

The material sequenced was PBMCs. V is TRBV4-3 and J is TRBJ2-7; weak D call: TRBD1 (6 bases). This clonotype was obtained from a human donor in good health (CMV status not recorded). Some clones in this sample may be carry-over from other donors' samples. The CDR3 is CASSQEQGYEQYF. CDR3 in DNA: TGCGCCAGCAGCCAGGAACAGGGTTACGAGCAGTACTTC.